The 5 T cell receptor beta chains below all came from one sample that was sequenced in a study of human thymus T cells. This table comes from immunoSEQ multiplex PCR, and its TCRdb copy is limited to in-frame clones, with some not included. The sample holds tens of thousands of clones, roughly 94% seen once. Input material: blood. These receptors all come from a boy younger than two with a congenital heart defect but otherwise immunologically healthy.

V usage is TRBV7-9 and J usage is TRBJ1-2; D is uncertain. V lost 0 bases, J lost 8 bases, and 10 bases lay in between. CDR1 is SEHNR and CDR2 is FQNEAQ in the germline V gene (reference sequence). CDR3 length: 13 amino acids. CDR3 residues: CASSLARSSGYTF. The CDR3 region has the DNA TGTGCCAGCAGCTTAGCCCGGTCTTCCGGCTACACCTTC.

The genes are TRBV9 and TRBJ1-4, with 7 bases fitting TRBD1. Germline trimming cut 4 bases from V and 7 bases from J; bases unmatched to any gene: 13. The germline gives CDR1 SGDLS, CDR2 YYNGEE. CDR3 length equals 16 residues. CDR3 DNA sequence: TGTGCCAGCAGCCCCAGAGGCGACAGGGACCGTGAAAAACTGTTTTTT. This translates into CASSPRGDRDREKLFF.

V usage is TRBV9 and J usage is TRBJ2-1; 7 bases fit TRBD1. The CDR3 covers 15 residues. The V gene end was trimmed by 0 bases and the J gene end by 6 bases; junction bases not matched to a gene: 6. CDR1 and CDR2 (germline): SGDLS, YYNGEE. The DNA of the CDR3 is TGTGCCAGCAGCGTAGGAGGGGGCGTCCCCAATGAGCAGTTCTTC. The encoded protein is CASSVGGGVPNEQFF.

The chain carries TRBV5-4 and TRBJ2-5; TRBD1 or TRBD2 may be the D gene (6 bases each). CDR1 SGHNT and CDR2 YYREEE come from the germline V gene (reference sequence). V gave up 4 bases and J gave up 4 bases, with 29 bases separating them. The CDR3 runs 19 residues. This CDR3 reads CASSLITTRRGAGRETQYF. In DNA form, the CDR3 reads TGTGCCAGCAGCCTTATTACAACCCGGAGGGGGGCCGGGCGAGAGACCCAGTACTTC.

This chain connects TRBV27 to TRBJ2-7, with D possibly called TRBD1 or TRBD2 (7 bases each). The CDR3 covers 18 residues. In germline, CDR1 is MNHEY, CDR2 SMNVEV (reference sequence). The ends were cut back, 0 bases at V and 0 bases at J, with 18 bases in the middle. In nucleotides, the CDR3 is TGTGCCAGCAGTTTATCCCCTGCGGGGGCAGGGGGCTCCTACGAGCAGTACTTC. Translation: CASSLSPAGAGGSYEQYF.